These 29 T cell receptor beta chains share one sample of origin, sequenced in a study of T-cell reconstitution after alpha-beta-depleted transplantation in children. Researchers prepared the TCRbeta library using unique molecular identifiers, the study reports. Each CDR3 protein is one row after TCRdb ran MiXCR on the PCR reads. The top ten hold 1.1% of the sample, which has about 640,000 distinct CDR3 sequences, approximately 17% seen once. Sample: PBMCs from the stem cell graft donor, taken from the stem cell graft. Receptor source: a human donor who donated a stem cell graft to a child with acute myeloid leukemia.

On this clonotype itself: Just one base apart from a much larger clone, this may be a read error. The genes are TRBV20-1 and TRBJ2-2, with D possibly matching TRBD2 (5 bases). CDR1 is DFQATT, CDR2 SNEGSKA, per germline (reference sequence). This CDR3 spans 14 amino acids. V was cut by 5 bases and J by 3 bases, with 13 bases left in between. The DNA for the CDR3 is TGCAGTGCTTCGAGAGCGGAACACACCGGGGAGCTGTTTTTT. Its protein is CSASRAEHTGELFF.

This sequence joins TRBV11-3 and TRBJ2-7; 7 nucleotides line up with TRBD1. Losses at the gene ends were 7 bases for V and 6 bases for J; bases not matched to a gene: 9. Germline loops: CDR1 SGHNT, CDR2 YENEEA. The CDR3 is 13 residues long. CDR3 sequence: CASTTGTVGEQYF. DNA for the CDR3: TGTGCCAGCACAACCGGGACAGTCGGCGAGCAGTACTTC.

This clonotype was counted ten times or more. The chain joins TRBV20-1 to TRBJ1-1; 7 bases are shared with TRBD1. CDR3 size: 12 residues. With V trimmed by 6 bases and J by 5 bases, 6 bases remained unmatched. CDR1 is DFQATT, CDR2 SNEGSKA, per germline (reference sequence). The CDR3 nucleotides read TGCAGTGCAAGGGACAGTGGAACTGAAGCTTTCTTT. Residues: CSARDSGTEAFF.

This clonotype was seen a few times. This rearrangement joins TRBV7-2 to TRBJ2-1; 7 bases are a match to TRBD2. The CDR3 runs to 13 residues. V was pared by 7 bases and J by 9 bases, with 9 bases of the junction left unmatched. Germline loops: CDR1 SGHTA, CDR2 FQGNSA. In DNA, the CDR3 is TGTGCCAGCACCTTCGGGGGGACCGGTGAGCAGTTCTTC. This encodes CASTFGGTGEQFF.

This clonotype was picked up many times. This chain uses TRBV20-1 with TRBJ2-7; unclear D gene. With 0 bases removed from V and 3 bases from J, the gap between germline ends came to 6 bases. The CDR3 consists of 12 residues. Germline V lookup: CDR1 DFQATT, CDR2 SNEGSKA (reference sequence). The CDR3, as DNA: TGCAGTGCTAGAGATCTCTTCTACGAGCAGTACTTC. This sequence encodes CSARDLFYEQYF.

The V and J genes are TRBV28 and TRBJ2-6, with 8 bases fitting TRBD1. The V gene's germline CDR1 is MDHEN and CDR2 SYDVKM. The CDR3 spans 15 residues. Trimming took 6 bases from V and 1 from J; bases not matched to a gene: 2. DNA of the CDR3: TGTGCCAGCAGGGGACAGGAGTCTGGGGCCAACGTCCTGACTTTC. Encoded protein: CASRGQESGANVLTF.

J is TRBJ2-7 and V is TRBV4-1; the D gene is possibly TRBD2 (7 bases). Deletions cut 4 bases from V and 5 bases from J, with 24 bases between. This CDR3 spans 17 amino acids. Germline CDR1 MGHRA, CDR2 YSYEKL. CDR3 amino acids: CASSPNAGAPLWDEQYV. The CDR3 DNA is TGCGCCAGCAGCCCCAACGCGGGGGCGCCTTTGTGGGACGAGCAGTACGTC.

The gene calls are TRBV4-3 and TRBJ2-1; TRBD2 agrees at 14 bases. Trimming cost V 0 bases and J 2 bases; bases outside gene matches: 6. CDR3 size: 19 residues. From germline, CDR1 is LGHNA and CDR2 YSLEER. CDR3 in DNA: TGCGCCAGCAGCCAAGAGGGGACTAGCGGGGGTTACCCCTACAATGAGCAGTTCTTC. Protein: CASSQEGTSGGYPYNEQFF.

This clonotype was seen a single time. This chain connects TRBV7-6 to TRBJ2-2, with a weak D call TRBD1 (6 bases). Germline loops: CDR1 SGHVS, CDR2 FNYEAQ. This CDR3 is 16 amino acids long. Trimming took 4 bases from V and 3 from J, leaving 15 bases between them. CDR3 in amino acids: CASSSRVDRHTGELFF. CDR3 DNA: TGTGCCAGCAGCTCTAGAGTCGACAGGCACACCGGGGAGCTGTTTTTT.

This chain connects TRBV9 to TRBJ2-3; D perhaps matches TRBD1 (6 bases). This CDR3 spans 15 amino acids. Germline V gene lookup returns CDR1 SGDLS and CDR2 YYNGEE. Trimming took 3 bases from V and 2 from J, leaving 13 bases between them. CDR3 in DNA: TGTGCCAGCAGCGGTAAGACAGGCATCACAGATACGCAGTATTTT. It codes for CASSGKTGITDTQYF.

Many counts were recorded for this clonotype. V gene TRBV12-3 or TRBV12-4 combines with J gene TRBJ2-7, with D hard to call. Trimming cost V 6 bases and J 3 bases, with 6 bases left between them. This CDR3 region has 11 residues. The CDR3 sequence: CASSINYEQYF. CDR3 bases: TGTGCCAGCAGCATTAACTACGAGCAGTACTTC.

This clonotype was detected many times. The CDR3 coding sequence is TGTGCCAGCAGCCAGACCGGACAGCCGAACACTGAAGCTTTCTTT. This codes for CASSQTGQPNTEAFF. The genes are TRBV5-5 and TRBJ1-1, with D possibly being TRBD1 (6 bases). Germline V gene sequence: CDR1 SGHKS, CDR2 YYEKEE (reference sequence). The CDR3 is made up of 15 amino acids. V was cut by 4 bases and J by 1 base, with 14 bases left in between.

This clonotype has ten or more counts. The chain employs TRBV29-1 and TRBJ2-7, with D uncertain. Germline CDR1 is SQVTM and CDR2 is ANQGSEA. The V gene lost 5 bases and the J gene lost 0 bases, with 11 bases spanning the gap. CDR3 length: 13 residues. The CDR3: CSVTKIDSYEQYF. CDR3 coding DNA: TGCAGCGTTACCAAGATAGACTCCTACGAGCAGTACTTC.

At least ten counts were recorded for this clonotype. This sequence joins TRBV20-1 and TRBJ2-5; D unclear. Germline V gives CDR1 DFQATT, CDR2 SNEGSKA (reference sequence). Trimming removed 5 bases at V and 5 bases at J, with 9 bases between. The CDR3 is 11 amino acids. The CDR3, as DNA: TGCAGTGCTCCGGTGGGGGAGACCCAGTACTTC. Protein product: CSAPVGETQYF.

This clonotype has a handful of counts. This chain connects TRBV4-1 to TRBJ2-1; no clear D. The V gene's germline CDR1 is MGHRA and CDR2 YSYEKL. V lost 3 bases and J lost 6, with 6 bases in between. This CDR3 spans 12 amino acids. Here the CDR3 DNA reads TGCGCCAGCAGCCACAGGTCCAATGAGCAGTTCTTC. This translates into CASSHRSNEQFF.

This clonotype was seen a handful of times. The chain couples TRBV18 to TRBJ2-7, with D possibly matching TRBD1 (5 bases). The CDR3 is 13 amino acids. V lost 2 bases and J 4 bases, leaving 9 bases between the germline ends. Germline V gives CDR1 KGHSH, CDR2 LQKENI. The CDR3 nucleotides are TGTGCCAGCTCACCAGCAGGGCAGTACGAGCAGTACGTC. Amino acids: CASSPAGQYEQYV.

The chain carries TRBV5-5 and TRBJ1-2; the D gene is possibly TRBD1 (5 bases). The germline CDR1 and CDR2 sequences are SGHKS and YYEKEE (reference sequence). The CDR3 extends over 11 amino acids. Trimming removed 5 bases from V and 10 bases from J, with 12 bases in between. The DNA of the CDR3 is TGTGCCAGCAGTCTACAGGATCTCTACACCTTC. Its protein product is CASSLQDLYTF.

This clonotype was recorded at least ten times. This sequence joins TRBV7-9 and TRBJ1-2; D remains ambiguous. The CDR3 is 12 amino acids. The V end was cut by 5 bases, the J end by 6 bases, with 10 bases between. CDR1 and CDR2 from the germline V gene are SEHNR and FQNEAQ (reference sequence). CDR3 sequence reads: CASSPEGHGYTF. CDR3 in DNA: TGTGCCAGCAGCCCCGAAGGACATGGCTACACCTTC.

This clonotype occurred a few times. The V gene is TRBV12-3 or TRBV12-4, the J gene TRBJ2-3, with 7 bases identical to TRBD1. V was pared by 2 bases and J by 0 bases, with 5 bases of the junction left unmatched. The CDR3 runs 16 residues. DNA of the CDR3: TGTGCCAGCAGTTTATATGGGACAGCTAGCACAGATACGCAGTATTTT. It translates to CASSLYGTASTDTQYF.

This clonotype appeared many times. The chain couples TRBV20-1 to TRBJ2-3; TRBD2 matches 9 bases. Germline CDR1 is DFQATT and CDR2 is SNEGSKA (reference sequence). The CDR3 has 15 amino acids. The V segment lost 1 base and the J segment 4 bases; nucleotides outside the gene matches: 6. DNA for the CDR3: TGCAGTGCTAGAGGAAGCGGGGGGTCATCAGATACGCAGTATTTT. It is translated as CSARGSGGSSDTQYF.

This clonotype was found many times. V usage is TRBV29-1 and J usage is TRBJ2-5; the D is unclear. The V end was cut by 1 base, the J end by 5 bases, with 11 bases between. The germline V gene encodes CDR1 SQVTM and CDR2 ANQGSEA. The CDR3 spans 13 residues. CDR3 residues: CSVEVGSWETQYF. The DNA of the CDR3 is TGCAGCGTTGAAGTGGGCAGCTGGGAGACCCAGTACTTC.

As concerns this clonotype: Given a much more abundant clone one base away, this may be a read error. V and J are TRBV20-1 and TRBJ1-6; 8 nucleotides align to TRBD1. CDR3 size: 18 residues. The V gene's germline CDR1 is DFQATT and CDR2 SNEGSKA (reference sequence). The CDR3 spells CSARDFSGQGGDNTPLHF. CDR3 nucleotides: TGCAGTGCTAGAGATTTTTCAGGACAGGGTGGGGATAATACACCCCTCCACTTT.

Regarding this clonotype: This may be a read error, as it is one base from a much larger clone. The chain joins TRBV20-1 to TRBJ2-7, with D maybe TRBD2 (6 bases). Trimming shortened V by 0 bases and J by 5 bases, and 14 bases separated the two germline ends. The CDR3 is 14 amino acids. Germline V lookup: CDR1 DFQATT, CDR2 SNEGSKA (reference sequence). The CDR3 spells CSAREGGREDEQYF. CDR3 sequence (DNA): TGCAGTGCTAGAGAGGGGGGACGGGAAGACGAGCAGTACTTC.

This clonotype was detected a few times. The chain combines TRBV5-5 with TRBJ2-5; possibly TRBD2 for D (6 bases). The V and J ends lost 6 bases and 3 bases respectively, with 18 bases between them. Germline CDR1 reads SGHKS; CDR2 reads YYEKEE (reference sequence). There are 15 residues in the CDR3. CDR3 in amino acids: CASTQSWGEEETQYF. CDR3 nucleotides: TGTGCCAGCACCCAATCTTGGGGGGAGGAAGAGACCCAGTACTTC.

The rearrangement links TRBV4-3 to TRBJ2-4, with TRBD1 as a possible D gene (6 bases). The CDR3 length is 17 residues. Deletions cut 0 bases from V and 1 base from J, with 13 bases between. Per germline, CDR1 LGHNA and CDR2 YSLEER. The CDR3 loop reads CASSQDAQGRAKNIQYF. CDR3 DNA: TGCGCCAGCAGCCAAGATGCACAGGGTAGGGCCAAAAACATTCAGTACTTC.

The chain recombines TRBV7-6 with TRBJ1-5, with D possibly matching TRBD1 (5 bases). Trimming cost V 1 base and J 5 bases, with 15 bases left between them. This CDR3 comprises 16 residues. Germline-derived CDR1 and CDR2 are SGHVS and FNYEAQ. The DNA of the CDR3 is TGTGCCAGCAGCTTAGGCACGGGGCGAATTCATCAGCCCCAGCATTTT. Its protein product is CASSLGTGRIHQPQHF.

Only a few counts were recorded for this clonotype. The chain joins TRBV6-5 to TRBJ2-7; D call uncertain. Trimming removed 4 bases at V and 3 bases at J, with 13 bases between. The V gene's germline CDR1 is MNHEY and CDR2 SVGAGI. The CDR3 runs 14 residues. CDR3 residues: CASSFPDTFYEQYV. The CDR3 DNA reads TGTGCCAGCAGTTTTCCGGATACCTTCTACGAGCAGTACGTC.

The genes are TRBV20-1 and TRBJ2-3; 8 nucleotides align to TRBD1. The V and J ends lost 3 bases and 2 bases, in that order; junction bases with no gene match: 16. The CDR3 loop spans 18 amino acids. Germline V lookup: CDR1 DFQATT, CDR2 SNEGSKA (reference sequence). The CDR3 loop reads CSASSRGRPLAPTDTQYF. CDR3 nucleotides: TGCAGTGCTAGCAGCAGGGGGCGCCCTTTGGCCCCCACAGATACGCAGTATTTT.

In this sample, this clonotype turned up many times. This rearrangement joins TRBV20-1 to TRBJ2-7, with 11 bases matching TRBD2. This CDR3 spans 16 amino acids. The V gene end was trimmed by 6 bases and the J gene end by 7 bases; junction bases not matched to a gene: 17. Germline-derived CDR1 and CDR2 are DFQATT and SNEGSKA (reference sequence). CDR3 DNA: TGCAGTGCACAGCCTTTCCTACTAGCGGGGGTAAAAGAGCAGTACTTC. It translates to CSAQPFLLAGVKEQYF.